One and the same sample provided the 5 T cell receptor beta chains below, sequenced in a study of cytomegalovirus exposure and HLA in healthy donors. The study ran its PCR with 60 Vbeta and 13 Jbeta primers. Libraries were prepared by immunoSEQ multiplex PCR; TCRdb keeps only in-frame clonotypes and omits some of them. Of about 180,000 clones detected, over 65% appear once; the ten largest clones hold under 2%. The specimen sequenced was PBMCs. All receptors come from a man aged 18 to 30 in good health and CMV-seronegative.

The chain joins TRBV9 to TRBJ2-2; 7 positions match TRBD2. CDR1 SGDLS and CDR2 YYNGEE come from the germline V gene. V trimming: 2 bases; J trimming: 7 bases; junction bases outside the gene matches: 11. The CDR3 is 16 residues long. The CDR3 reads CASSVRGRSRGGELFF. In nucleotides, the CDR3 is TGTGCCAGCAGCGTGCGGGGGAGATCAAGGGGCGGGGAGCTGTTTTTT.

This clone was counted only a few times. This chain uses TRBV11-2 with TRBJ1-6; maybe TRBD1 (5 bases). Germline V gene sequence: CDR1 SGHAT, CDR2 FQNNGV. The CDR3 has 17 amino acids. V shed 0 bases and J shed 6 bases, with 15 bases lying between them. CDR3 residues: CASSLEWVGQSNSPLHF. CDR3 sequence (DNA): TGTGCCAGCAGCTTAGAATGGGTGGGGCAGAGTAATTCACCCCTCCACTTT.

CDR3 DNA: TGTGCCAGCAGGGGCACTAGCGGGGGTAGCACAGATACGCAGTATTTT. It encodes CASRGTSGGSTDTQYF. The J gene is TRBJ2-3, the V gene TRBV5-4; the match to TRBD2 covers 11 bases. This CDR3 contains 16 residues. J gave up 0 bases and V 5 bases, and 5 bases lay outside the gene matches. The V gene's germline CDR1 is SGHNT and CDR2 YYREEE (reference sequence).

This chain uses TRBV15 with TRBJ2-3; D is perhaps TRBD1 (5 bases). This CDR3 region has 14 residues. V dropped 2 bases and J dropped 6 bases, with 12 bases sitting between them. Germline CDR1 and CDR2: LNHNV and YYDKDF (reference sequence). CDR3 loop: CATSRPGLGDTQYF. CDR3 DNA: TGTGCCACCAGCAGACCAGGGCTTGGGGATACGCAGTATTTT.

V usage is TRBV6-1 and J usage is TRBJ1-2; tentative D call: TRBD1 (5 bases). Trimming shortened V by 4 bases and J by 5 bases, and 11 bases separated the two germline ends. Germline CDR1 and CDR2: MNHNS and SASEGT. The CDR3 is made up of 13 amino acids. The CDR3 reads CASSGGVGYGYTF. The DNA for the CDR3 is TGTGCCAGCAGTGGGGGGGTGGGGTATGGCTACACCTTC.